One and the same sample provided the 4 T cell receptor beta chains below, sequenced in a study of identical twins. A single record per CDR3 protein comes from TCRdb applying MiXCR to the 5' RACE reads. The table includes 210,000 or so distinct CDR3 sequences, roughly 15% detected once. These records were also assigned to another study, of T cells expressing NK-cell markers.

Sequenced input: CD8+ T cells sorted from blood. The receptor set was obtained from a woman aged 18-30 years in good health.

This clonotype was counted only a few times. The chain links TRBV6-1 to TRBJ2-1; TRBD1 matches at 9 bases. V trimming: 7 bases; J trimming: 8 bases; junction bases outside the gene matches: 9. Germline values: CDR1 MNHNS, CDR2 SASEGT. The CDR3 totals 14 residues. The CDR3 nucleotides are TGTGCCAGCATCGGAACAGGGGGCCTCCATGAGCAGTTCTTC. This encodes CASIGTGGLHEQFF.

Only a few counts were recorded for this clonotype. The chain couples TRBV15 to TRBJ2-1, with D possibly TRBD2 on 6 matching bases. The CDR3 sequence is 19 residues long. Looked up from germline, CDR1 is LNHNV and CDR2 is YYDKDF (reference sequence). V was cut by 0 bases and J by 0 bases, with 18 bases left in between. For the CDR3, the DNA is TGTGCCACCAGCAGAGATAGGGACGGGAGACCACGCTCCTACAATGAGCAGTTCTTC. Its protein product is CATSRDRDGRPRSYNEQFF.

This clonotype was seen more than once but under ten times. The gene calls are TRBV7-8 and TRBJ2-1; TRBD2 might be the D (5 bases). The CDR3 covers 17 residues. The V and J ends lost 6 bases and 0 bases respectively, with 18 bases between them. Germline-derived CDR1 and CDR2 are SGHVS and FQNEAQ. Here the CDR3 DNA reads TGTGCCAGCAGTCGTCTTATAGCGCTTAGCTCCTACAATGAGCAGTTCTTC. Translation gives CASSRLIALSSYNEQFF.

The chain has TRBV11-2 and TRBJ2-3; D remains ambiguous. The germline V gene has CDR1 SGHAT and CDR2 FQNNGV. Trimming cost V 4 bases and J 7 bases, with 9 bases left between them. The CDR3 spans 12 residues. CDR3 sequence: CASSSLMNTQYF. In DNA, the CDR3 is TGTGCCAGCAGCTCTCTAATGAATACGCAGTATTTT.